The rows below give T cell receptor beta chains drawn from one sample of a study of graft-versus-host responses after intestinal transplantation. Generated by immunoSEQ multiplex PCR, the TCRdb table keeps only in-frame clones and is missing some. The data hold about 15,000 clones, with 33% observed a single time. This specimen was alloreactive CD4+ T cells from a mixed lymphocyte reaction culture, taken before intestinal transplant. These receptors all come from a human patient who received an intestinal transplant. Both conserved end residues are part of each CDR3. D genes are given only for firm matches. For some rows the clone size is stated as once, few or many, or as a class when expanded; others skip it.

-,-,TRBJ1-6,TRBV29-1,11,CSVGDNSPLHF,TGCAGCGTTGGGGATAATTCACCCCTCCACTTT
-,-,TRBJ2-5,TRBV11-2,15,CASSLGLVPLETQYF,TGTGCCAGCAGCTTAGGACTCGTCCCCTTAGAGACCCAGTACTTC
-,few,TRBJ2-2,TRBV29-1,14,CSVAGPAGTGELFF,TGCAGCGTCGCAGGCCCCGCGGGGACCGGGGAGCTGTTTTTT
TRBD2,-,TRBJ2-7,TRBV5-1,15,CASSLAVAGAYEQYF,TGCGCCAGCAGCTTGGCCGTAGCGGGGGCATACGAGCAGTACTTC
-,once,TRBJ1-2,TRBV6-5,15,CASSHQRDTRYGYTF,TGTGCCAGCAGTCACCAACGGGACACCCGCTATGGCTACACCTTC
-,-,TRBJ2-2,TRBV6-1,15,CASSTQGPNTGELFF,TGTGCCAGCAGCACACAGGGCCCCAACACCGGGGAGCTGTTTTTT
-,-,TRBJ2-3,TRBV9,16,CASSPPGRRSTDTQYF,TGTGCCAGCAGCCCACCGGGCAGGAGGAGCACAGATACGCAGTATTTT
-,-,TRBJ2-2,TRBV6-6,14,CASSYRGYTGELFF,TGTGCCAGCAGTTACAGGGGGTACACCGGGGAGCTGTTTTTT
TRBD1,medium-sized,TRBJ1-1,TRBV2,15,CARAWTGLRKTEAFF,TGTGCCAGGGCTTGGACAGGGTTAAGGAAGACTGAAGCTTTCTTT
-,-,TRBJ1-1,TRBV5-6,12,CASSLAGAPGVF,TGTGCCAGCAGCTTGGCCGGGGCACCAGGAGTCTTT
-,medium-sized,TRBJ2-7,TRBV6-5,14,CASSLAWSSYEQYF,TGTGCCAGCAGCCTAGCATGGAGCTCCTACGAGCAGTACTTC
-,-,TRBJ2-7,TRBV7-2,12,CASSPGAGGQYF,TGTGCCAGCAGCCCAGGTGCTGGAGGGCAGTACTTC
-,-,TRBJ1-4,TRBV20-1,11,CSVATNEKLFF,TGCAGTGTAGCAACTAATGAAAAACTGTTTTTT
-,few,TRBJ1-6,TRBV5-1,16,CASSLETGDYNSPLHF,TGCGCCAGCAGCTTGGAAACGGGGGACTATAATTCACCCCTCCACTTT
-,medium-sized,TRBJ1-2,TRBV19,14,CASSIDGTNYGYTF,TGTGCCAGTAGTATCGACGGAACTAACTATGGCTACACCTTC
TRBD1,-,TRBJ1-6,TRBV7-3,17,CASSSWTGGPYNSPLHF,TGTGCCAGCAGCTCTTGGACAGGCGGACCCTATAATTCACCCCTCCACTTT
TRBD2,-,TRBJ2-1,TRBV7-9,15,CASSLTSGRWNEQFF,TGTGCCAGCAGTTTGACTAGCGGGAGGTGGAATGAGCAGTTCTTC
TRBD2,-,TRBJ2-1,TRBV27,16,CASSLLGSSGNNEQFF,TGTGCCAGCAGTCTCCTCGGGTCTAGCGGAAACAATGAGCAGTTCTTC
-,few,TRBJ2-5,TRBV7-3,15,CASSLWGFVGETQYF,TGTGCCAGCAGCTTATGGGGTTTTGTAGGAGAGACCCAGTACTTC
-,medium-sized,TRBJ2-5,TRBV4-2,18,CASSQVEWGSVPEQTQYF,TGTGCCAGCAGCCAAGTTGAGTGGGGCTCGGTCCCGGAGCAGACCCAGTACTTC
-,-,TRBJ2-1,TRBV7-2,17,CASSSRKGGVRLNEQFF,TGTGCCAGCAGCTCCCGGAAAGGGGGGGTGAGGCTTAATGAGCAGTTCTTC
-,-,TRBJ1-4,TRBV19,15,CASSTEEERSEKLFF,TGTGCCAGTAGTACCGAGGAGGAAAGGAGTGAAAAACTGTTTTTT
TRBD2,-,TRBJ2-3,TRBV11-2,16,CASSWGLAGGTDTQYF,TGTGCCAGCAGCTGGGGACTAGCGGGAGGCACAGATACGCAGTATTTT
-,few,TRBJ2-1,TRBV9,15,CASSVVGGHYNEQFF,TGTGCCAGCAGCGTAGTGGGGGGGCATTACAATGAGCAGTTCTTC
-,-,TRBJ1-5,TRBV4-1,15,CASSQRGDGYQPQHF,TGCGCCAGCAGCCAGAGGGGGGACGGGTATCAGCCCCAGCATTTT
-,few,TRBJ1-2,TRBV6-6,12,CASSYASYGYTF,TGTGCCAGCAGTTACGCCAGCTATGGCTACACCTTC
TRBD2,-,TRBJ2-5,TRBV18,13,CASSPLAGETQYF,TGTGCCAGCTCACCTTTAGCGGGAGAGACCCAGTACTTC
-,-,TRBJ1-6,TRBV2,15,CASRPLTSYNSPLHF,TGTGCCAGCAGACCCCTCACAAGCTATAATTCACCCCTCCACTTT
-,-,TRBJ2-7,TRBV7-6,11,CATTRGYEQYF,TGTGCCACGACCCGAGGCTACGAGCAGTACTTC
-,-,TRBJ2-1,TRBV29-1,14,CSVGVLASDSEQFF,TGCAGCGTTGGGGTACTAGCGTCGGACAGTGAGCAGTTCTTC
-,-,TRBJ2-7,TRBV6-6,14,CASSYIQGGHEQYF,TGTGCCAGCAGTTACATCCAGGGTGGTCACGAGCAGTACTTC
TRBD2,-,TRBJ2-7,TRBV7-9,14,CASSFLAGAYEQYF,TGTGCCAGCAGCTTCCTAGCGGGGGCCTACGAGCAGTACTTC
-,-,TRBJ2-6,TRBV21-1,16,CASSHLQQSRANVLTF,TGTGCCAGCAGTCACTTACAACAAAGTCGGGCCAACGTCCTGACTTTC
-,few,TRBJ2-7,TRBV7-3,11,CASSFHYEQYF,TGTGCCAGCAGCTTTCACTACGAGCAGTACTTC
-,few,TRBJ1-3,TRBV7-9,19,CASSLLGVTLLSSGNTIYF,TGTGCCAGCAGCTTATTGGGGGTTACCCTCCTCTCTTCTGGAAACACCATATATTTT
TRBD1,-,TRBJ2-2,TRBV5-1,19,CASKLTDRAVLRRTGELFF,TGCGCCAGCAAACTAACCGACAGGGCAGTCCTTCGACGCACCGGGGAGCTGTTTTTT
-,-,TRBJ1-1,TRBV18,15,CASSPAGGANTEAFF,TGTGCCAGCTCACCAGCAGGAGGGGCCAACACTGAAGCTTTCTTT
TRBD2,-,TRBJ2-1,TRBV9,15,CASSPRSGMVYEQFF,TGTGCCAGCAGCCCCCGTAGCGGGATGGTATATGAGCAGTTCTTC
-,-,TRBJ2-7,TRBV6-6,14,CASKPPGKRNEQYF,TGTGCCAGCAAACCCCCGGGGAAGAGGAACGAGCAGTACTTC
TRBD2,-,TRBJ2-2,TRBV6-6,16,CASSYSLLADTGELFF,TGTGCCAGCAGTTACTCGCTGCTAGCGGACACCGGGGAGCTGTTTTTT
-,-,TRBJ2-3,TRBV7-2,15,CASSLYTGPTDTQYF,TGTGCCAGCAGCTTATACACCGGACCCACAGATACGCAGTATTTT
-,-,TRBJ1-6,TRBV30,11,CAWSNGSPLHF,TGTGCCTGGAGTAACGGGTCACCCCTCCACTTT
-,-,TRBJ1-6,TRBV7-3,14,CASSLGLWNSPLHF,TGTGCCAGCAGCTTAGGCCTATGGAATTCACCCCTCCACTTT
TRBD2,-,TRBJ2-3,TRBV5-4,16,CASSQRLAGAADTQYF,TGTGCCAGCAGCCAAAGACTAGCGGGGGCGGCAGATACGCAGTATTTT
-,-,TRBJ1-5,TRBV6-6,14,CASSYSHLDQPQHF,TGTGCCAGCAGTTACTCACACCTAGATCAGCCCCAGCATTTT
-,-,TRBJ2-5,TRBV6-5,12,CASSVRAETQYF,TGTGCCAGCAGTGTCCGCGCCGAGACCCAGTACTTC
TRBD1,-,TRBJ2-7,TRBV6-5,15,CASRRSGTGSYEQYF,TGTGCCAGCAGGAGGTCCGGGACAGGGTCCTACGAGCAGTACTTC
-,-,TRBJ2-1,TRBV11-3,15,CASSLVGSSYNGQFF,TGTGCCAGCAGCTTAGTCGGGAGCTCCTACAATGGGCAGTTCTTC
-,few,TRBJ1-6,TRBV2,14,CASSELGVGSPLHF,TGTGCCAGCAGTGAACTTGGGGTAGGGTCACCCCTCCACTTT
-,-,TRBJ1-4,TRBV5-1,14,CASSLAATNEKLFF,TGCGCCAGCAGCTTGGCAGCAACTAATGAAAAACTGTTTTTT
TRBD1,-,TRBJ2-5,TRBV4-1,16,CASSRGQAEIKETQYF,TGCGCCAGCAGCCGCGGACAGGCTGAAATCAAAGAGACCCAGTACTTC
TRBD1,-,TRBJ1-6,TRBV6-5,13,CASSVGGRSPLHF,TGTGCCAGCAGCGTAGGGGGCCGTTCACCCCTCCACTTT
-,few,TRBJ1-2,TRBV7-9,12,CASSLYLYGYTF,TGTGCCAGCAGCTTATATCTCTATGGCTACACCTTC